A selection of T cell receptor beta chains follows, all from one sample in a study of blood T cell repertoires in COVID-19. Produced via immunoSEQ multiplex PCR; TCRdb's table is partial and in-frame only. The sample consists of about 140,000 clones, roughly 88% of them appearing once. Sample: peripheral blood. The receptors were gathered from a man between 60 and 70 years old with active or convalescent COVID-19. The CDR3 runs from the conserved cysteine through the conserved F or W. Fields, in order: J gene, clone size, D gene, V gene, CDR3 protein, CDR3 DNA. The D gene is left open where the match is weak. Rows may omit the clone size; those that give it use once, few, many or a size class.

j_call: TRBJ2-7
clone_size: few
d_call: NA
v_call: TRBV27
cdr3_aa: CASSLGGKTYEQYF
cdr3_nt: TGTGCCAGCAGTTTAGGGGGGAAGACCTACGAGCAGTACTTC

j_call: TRBJ1-5
clone_size: NA
d_call: NA
v_call: TRBV18
cdr3_aa: CASSTGRDQPQHF
cdr3_nt: TGTGCCAGCTCAACAGGGCGGGATCAGCCCCAGCATTTT

j_call: TRBJ2-7
clone_size: NA
d_call: TRBD1
v_call: TRBV28
cdr3_aa: CASSQPTTGNDEQYF
cdr3_nt: TGTGCCAGCAGTCAGCCCACGACAGGGAACGACGAGCAGTACTTC

j_call: TRBJ1-2
clone_size: NA
d_call: TRBD1
v_call: TRBV20-1
cdr3_aa: CSASRTGGNYGYTF
cdr3_nt: TGCAGTGCTAGTCGGACAGGGGGGAACTATGGCTACACCTTC

j_call: TRBJ2-1
clone_size: NA
d_call: NA
v_call: TRBV10-2
cdr3_aa: CASTPGAYNEQFF
cdr3_nt: TGCGCCAGCACCCCCGGGGCCTACAATGAGCAGTTCTTC

j_call: TRBJ1-1
clone_size: NA
d_call: NA
v_call: TRBV27
cdr3_aa: CASSSYPAVDTEAFF
cdr3_nt: TGTGCCAGCAGTTCCTACCCGGCGGTGGACACTGAAGCTTTCTTT

j_call: TRBJ2-7
clone_size: NA
d_call: TRBD2
v_call: TRBV5-4
cdr3_aa: CASSATMTSGSREQYF
cdr3_nt: TGTGCCAGCAGCGCCACAATGACTAGCGGGAGTCGGGAGCAGTACTTC

j_call: TRBJ2-7
clone_size: NA
d_call: TRBD1
v_call: TRBV18
cdr3_aa: CASSPTGGYEQYF
cdr3_nt: TGTGCCAGCTCACCGACAGGGGGCTACGAGCAGTACTTC

j_call: TRBJ2-6
clone_size: NA
d_call: NA
v_call: TRBV28
cdr3_aa: CASDSSGANVLTF
cdr3_nt: TGTGCCAGCGACAGCTCTGGGGCCAACGTCCTGACTTTC

j_call: TRBJ1-1
clone_size: few
d_call: NA
v_call: TRBV19
cdr3_aa: CASSPSPGHFANTEAFF
cdr3_nt: TGTGCCAGTAGTCCTAGCCCGGGCCATTTTGCTAACACTGAAGCTTTCTTT

j_call: TRBJ2-3
clone_size: once
d_call: NA
v_call: TRBV6-5
cdr3_aa: CASSYLQTDTQYF
cdr3_nt: TGTGCCAGCAGTTACCTGCAGACAGATACGCAGTATTTT

j_call: TRBJ1-5
clone_size: NA
d_call: TRBD1
v_call: TRBV5-1
cdr3_aa: CASSLGQGTDQPQHF
cdr3_nt: TGCGCCAGCAGCTTGGGACAGGGGACAGATCAGCCCCAGCATTTT

j_call: TRBJ2-7
clone_size: NA
d_call: TRBD2
v_call: TRBV4-1
cdr3_aa: CASSRKLAGEGFYEQYF
cdr3_nt: TGCGCCAGCAGCCGTAAACTAGCGGGAGAGGGGTTTTACGAGCAGTACTTC

j_call: TRBJ2-5
clone_size: NA
d_call: TRBD2
v_call: TRBV24-1
cdr3_aa: CATSHTPSSGRAQETQYF
cdr3_nt: TGTGCCACCAGCCACACTCCCTCTAGCGGGAGGGCCCAAGAGACCCAGTACTTC

j_call: TRBJ1-3
clone_size: few
d_call: NA
v_call: TRBV7-9
cdr3_aa: CASSLAYSSSGNTIYF
cdr3_nt: TGTGCCAGCAGCTTAGCCTACAGCTCCTCTGGAAACACCATATATTTT

j_call: TRBJ2-7
clone_size: NA
d_call: TRBD1
v_call: TRBV10-3
cdr3_aa: CANRPGDSSYEQYF
cdr3_nt: TGTGCCAACAGGCCCGGGGACAGCTCCTACGAGCAGTACTTC

j_call: TRBJ1-4
clone_size: NA
d_call: NA
v_call: TRBV29-1
cdr3_aa: CSVKQSKEKLFF
cdr3_nt: TGCAGCGTTAAACAGTCCAAGGAAAAACTGTTTTTT

j_call: TRBJ2-3
clone_size: NA
d_call: NA
v_call: TRBV30
cdr3_aa: CAWVPRISDTQYF
cdr3_nt: TGTGCCTGGGTACCCAGAATTTCAGATACGCAGTATTTT

j_call: TRBJ1-1
clone_size: NA
d_call: NA
v_call: TRBV5-4
cdr3_aa: CASSSGQNTEAFF
cdr3_nt: TGTGCCAGCAGTTCAGGACAGAACACTGAAGCTTTCTTT